This is a list of T cell receptor beta chains from one sample in a study of Graves' ophthalmopathy and Graves' hyperthyroidism. TCRdb reprocessed the multiplex PCR reads with MiXCR, giving one entry per CDR3 protein. The sample lists about 590,000 distinct CDR3 sequences; 39% were seen once. Sample: peripheral blood or thyroid tissue (not recorded which). Receptor source: an adult man with Graves' hyperthyroidism. Both conserved end residues are part of each CDR3. A D gene is named only where the DNA matches it firmly.

V,D,CDR3
TRBV25-1,TRBD2,CASSKGLAGETGELFF
TRBV28,TRBD2,CASSPLSGRAYEQYF
TRBV20-1,-,CSARWTEAFF
TRBV7-2,-,CASSLEAHQEEAFF
TRBV24-1,TRBD2,CATSDYGTSGGYEQYF
TRBV7-2,TRBD2,CASSLTLAGGPGEQFF
TRBV2,TRBD1,CASSELDRGDYEQYF
TRBV7-2,TRBD2,CASSSGLAGTSGANVLTF
TRBV28,-,CATIEGLEETQYF
TRBV20-1,-,CSASLRARETQYF
TRBV29-1,-,CSVDRVGFYEQYF
TRBV20-1,-,CSATRLLNSNQPQHF
TRBV6-1,-,CASCTEAFTEAFF
TRBV12-3/TRBV12-4,-,CASSSRSGANVLTF
TRBV7-9,-,CASSLEGSGNTF
TRBV2,-,CASSEETSIVEYEQYF
TRBV2,-,CASSVRRGSYEQYF
TRBV9,TRBD1,CASSEGTGLPGELFF
TRBV12-3/TRBV12-4,-,CASSLGGSGNTIYF
TRBV2,TRBD1,CASRSGTGVGTDTQYF
TRBV3-1,-,CASSQAITLETQYF
TRBV6-5,-,CASSQQQAISGNTIYF